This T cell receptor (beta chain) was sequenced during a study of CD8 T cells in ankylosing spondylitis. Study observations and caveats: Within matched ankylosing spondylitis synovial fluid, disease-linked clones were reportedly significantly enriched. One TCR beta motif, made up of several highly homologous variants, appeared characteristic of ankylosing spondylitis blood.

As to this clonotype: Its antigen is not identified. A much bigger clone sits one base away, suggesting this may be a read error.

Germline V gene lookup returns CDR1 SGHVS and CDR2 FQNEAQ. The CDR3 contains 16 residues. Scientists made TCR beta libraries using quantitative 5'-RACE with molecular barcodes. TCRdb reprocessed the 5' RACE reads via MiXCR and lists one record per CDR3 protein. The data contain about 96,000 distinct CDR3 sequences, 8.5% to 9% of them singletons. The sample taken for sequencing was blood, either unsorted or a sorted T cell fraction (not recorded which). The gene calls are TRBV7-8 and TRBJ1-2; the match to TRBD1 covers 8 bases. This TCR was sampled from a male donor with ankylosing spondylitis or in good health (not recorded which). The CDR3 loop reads CVSSQPGQETNYGYTF. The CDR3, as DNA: TGTGTCAGCAGCCAGCCGGGACAGGAGACTAACTATGGCTACACCTTC.